Listed below are T cell receptor beta chains from one sample, sequenced in a study of T cells in localized non-small cell lung cancer. Clones were read by immunoSEQ multiplex PCR, and TCRdb kept only the in-frame ones, dropping some. The sample comprises about 83,000 clones, over 75% of which are singletons, and about a tenth rests with the top ten. Sequencing was performed on peripheral blood, taken before any cancer treatment. These receptor sequences come from a female donor over 55 with stage I lung adenocarcinoma. Both conserved end residues are trimmed from each CDR3.

v_gene: TRBV11-3
CDR3aa: ASSPSSGLGDNEQF

v_gene: TRBV27
CDR3aa: ASSSDGTGFYNEQF

v_gene: TRBV5-6
CDR3aa: ASSFQSDRGYGYT

v_gene: TRBV6-6
CDR3aa: ASSRDGTDTQY

v_gene: TRBV5-6
CDR3aa: ASSAGSSFEQY

v_gene: TRBV6-1
CDR3aa: ASSDQTGGGTQY

v_gene: TRBV7-9
CDR3aa: ASSTKTYEQY

v_gene: TRBV6-4
CDR3aa: ASSDSASGGTDTQY

v_gene: TRBV5-1
CDR3aa: ASSLPGSGEKLF

v_gene: TRBV5-1
CDR3aa: ASSLVQVQRGTEAF

v_gene: TRBV5-6
CDR3aa: ASSLSIRGGSDGYT

v_gene: TRBV28
CDR3aa: ASSLDMGDTNSYEQY

v_gene: TRBV7-2
CDR3aa: ASRPGGVVGYT

v_gene: TRBV29-1
CDR3aa: SVDDGSPQY

v_gene: TRBV21-1
CDR3aa: ASSKGGREFWGYT

v_gene: TRBV2
CDR3aa: ASTTKASAAEQF

v_gene: TRBV5-1
CDR3aa: ASSLEIRGRWSGGTEAF

v_gene: TRBV4-3
CDR3aa: ASSPDMSTGLETQY

v_gene: TRBV30
CDR3aa: AWSHSSDEQY

v_gene: TRBV7-9
CDR3aa: ASSSSGRQTFYGYT

v_gene: TRBV9
CDR3aa: ASTPGGWVGYT

v_gene: TRBV15
CDR3aa: ATKVAGDRNTQY

v_gene: TRBV5-8
CDR3aa: ASSTEGSIQETQY

v_gene: TRBV19
CDR3aa: ASSKGAGRNTGELF

v_gene: TRBV11-1
CDR3aa: ASSLMDSQQY

v_gene: TRBV5-1
CDR3aa: ASSLTPGQGEAGAF